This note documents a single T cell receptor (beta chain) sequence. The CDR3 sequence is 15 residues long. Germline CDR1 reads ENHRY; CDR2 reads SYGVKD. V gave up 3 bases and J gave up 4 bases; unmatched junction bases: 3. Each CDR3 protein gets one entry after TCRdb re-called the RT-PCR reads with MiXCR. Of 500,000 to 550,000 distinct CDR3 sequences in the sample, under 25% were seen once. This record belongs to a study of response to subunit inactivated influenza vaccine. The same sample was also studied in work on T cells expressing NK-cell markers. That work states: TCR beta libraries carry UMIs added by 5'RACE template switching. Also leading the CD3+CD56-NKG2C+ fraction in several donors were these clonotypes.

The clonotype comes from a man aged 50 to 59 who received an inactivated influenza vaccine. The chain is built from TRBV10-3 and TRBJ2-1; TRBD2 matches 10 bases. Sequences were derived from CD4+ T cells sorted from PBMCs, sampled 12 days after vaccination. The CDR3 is CAISDTSGVYNEQFF. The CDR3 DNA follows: TGTGCCATCAGTGATACTAGCGGGGTTTACAATGAGCAGTTCTTC.